Listed here are 27 T cell receptor beta chains from one sample, sequenced in a study of response to subunit inactivated influenza vaccine. One entry per CDR3 protein, called by TCRdb with MiXCR from the RT-PCR reads. Of some 520,000 distinct CDR3 sequences detected, more than 15% appear once; the ten largest clones hold 3% to 3.5%. Sequences were derived from CD4+ T cells sorted from PBMCs, sampled about 24 months after vaccination. The receptors here all came from a man in his fifties or sixties who received an inactivated influenza vaccine.

This clonotype has only a few counts. The chain is built from TRBV20-1 and TRBJ2-2; 9 nucleotides agree with TRBD1. The V gene end was trimmed by 2 bases and the J gene end by 6 bases; junction bases not matched to a gene: 4. Germline V gene lookup returns CDR1 DFQATT and CDR2 SNEGSKA (reference sequence). The CDR3 loop spans 14 amino acids. This chain's CDR3 is CSARPRTGAGELFF. Here the CDR3 DNA reads TGCAGTGCTAGACCCAGGACAGGGGCCGGGGAGCTGTTTTTT.

The genes are TRBV19 and TRBJ2-3, with D possibly called TRBD1 or TRBD2 (5 bases each). With 2 bases removed from V and 5 bases from J, the gap between germline ends came to 11 bases. The CDR3 sequence is 14 residues long. The germline CDR1 and CDR2 sequences are LNHDA and SQIVND (reference sequence). This CDR3 is CASSIRFGGDTQYF. The CDR3 DNA reads as TGTGCCAGTAGTATACGTTTTGGGGGAGATACGCAGTATTTT.

Many counts were recorded for this clonotype. The V call is TRBV12-3 or TRBV12-4, the J call TRBJ2-2; 8 nucleotides align to TRBD1. V lost 10 bases, J lost 5 bases, and 6 bases stayed unmatched. The CDR3 spans 13 residues. This CDR3 is CATTYRGTGELFF. In DNA, the CDR3 is TGTGCCACTACGTACAGGGGGACCGGGGAGCTGTTTTTT.

The chain is built from TRBV6-1 and TRBJ1-2, with 11 bases matching TRBD1. The V gene's germline CDR1 is MNHNS and CDR2 SASEGT. V lost 5 bases and J lost 7; bases outside the gene matches: 12. The CDR3 totals 16 residues. DNA for the CDR3: TGTGCCAGCAGTATGGGACAGGGGGTGACCTTCGGTGGCTACACCTTC. Its translation is CASSMGQGVTFGGYTF.

The table lists this clonotype with a few counts. V gene TRBV5-1 combines with J gene TRBJ1-3; D call uncertain. V lost 4 bases and J 3 bases, leaving 17 bases between the germline ends. Germline loops: CDR1 SGHRS, CDR2 YFSETQ. This CDR3 spans 16 amino acids. CDR3 loop: CASSPDVGGYGNTIYF. DNA for the CDR3: TGCGCCAGCAGCCCGGATGTAGGAGGTTATGGAAACACCATATATTTT. Together with reference TRBV5-1 and TRBJ1-3, the CDR3 gives the full variable domain: KAGVTQTPRYLIKTRGQQVTLSCSPISGHRSVSWYQQTPGQGLQFLFEYFSETQRNKGNFPGRFSGRQFSNSRSEMNVSTLELGDSALYLCASSPDVGGYGNTIYFGEGSWLTVV.

The V call is TRBV2, the J call TRBJ2-5, with a weak D call TRBD2 (6 bases). This CDR3 region has 12 residues. Trimming took 8 bases from V and 5 from J, leaving 12 bases between them. Germline CDR1 SNHLY, CDR2 FYNNEI. The CDR3: CASGLPHETQYF. Written as DNA, the CDR3 is TGTGCCAGCGGACTACCGCATGAGACCCAGTACTTC.

The V call is TRBV12-3 or TRBV12-4, the J call TRBJ2-1; D perhaps matches TRBD2 (6 bases). V shed 5 bases and J shed 5 bases, with 25 bases lying between them. The CDR3 length is 18 residues. In DNA form, the CDR3 reads TGTGCCAGCAGTCCTATGGGCGCGGGGAGCATACCCAACAATGAGCAGTTCTTC. This translates into CASSPMGAGSIPNNEQFF.

This sequence joins TRBV12-3 or TRBV12-4 and TRBJ1-2; tentatively, D is TRBD1 (5 bases). CDR3 size: 14 residues. V lost 2 bases and J 4 bases, leaving 11 bases between the germline ends. The CDR3 nucleotides are TGTGCCAGCAGTTTACAAGGGGCTGCCTATGGCTACACCTTC. Residues: CASSLQGAAYGYTF.

This clonotype was detected only a few times. The genes are TRBV11-2 and TRBJ2-3; D unresolved. The CDR3 has 13 residues. V was shortened by 4 bases and J by 6 bases, with 11 bases between the two germline ends. Germline V gives CDR1 SGHAT, CDR2 FQNNGV. CDR3 DNA sequence: TGTGCCAGCAGCTCCACTCCCGGGGATACGCAGTATTTT. Its translation is CASSSTPGDTQYF. The full variable domain, its missing parts supplied by reference TRBV11-2 and TRBJ2-3, is EAGVAQSPRYKIIEKRQSVAFWCNPISGHATLYWYQQILGQGPKLLIQFQNNGVVDDSQLPKDRFSAERLKGVDSTLKIQPAKLEDSAVYLCASSSTPGDTQYFGPGTRLTVL.

This chain joins TRBV7-9 and TRBJ2-5; D not resolved. Per the germline V gene, CDR1 is SEHNR and CDR2 is FQNEAQ (reference sequence). The ends were cut back, 4 bases at V and 5 bases at J, with 8 bases in the middle. This CDR3 contains 12 residues. CDR3 DNA: TGTGCCAGCAGCTCCCCTGTGGAGACCCAGTACTTC. Encoded protein: CASSSPVETQYF. The full variable domain, its missing parts supplied by reference TRBV7-9 and TRBJ2-5, is DTGVSQNPRHKITKRGQNVTFRCDPISEHNRLYWYRQTLGQGPEFLTYFQNEAQLEKSRLLSDRFSAERPKGSFSTLEIQRTEQGDSAMYLCASSSPVETQYFGPGTRLLVL.

The rearrangement uses TRBV24-1 and TRBJ2-3, with 8 bases fitting TRBD1. J lost 1 base, V lost 7 bases, and 6 bases had no gene match. Per germline, CDR1 KGHDR and CDR2 SFDVKD. This CDR3 spans 15 amino acids. The CDR3 bases are TGTGCCACCAGCACAGGGGGGCTGGGCACAGATACGCAGTATTTT. Protein: CATSTGGLGTDTQYF.

This clonotype has a handful of counts. The gene calls are TRBV4-2 and TRBJ1-1; a possible D gene is TRBD1 (6 bases). Trimming shortened V by 4 bases and J by 0 bases, and 27 bases separated the two germline ends. The CDR3 totals 20 residues. CDR1 LGHNA and CDR2 YNFKEQ come from the germline V gene. The CDR3 DNA reads TGTGCCAGCAGCCGTACTTCCCGGGACAAGGAGCCGCGCATGAACACTGAAGCTTTCTTT. This sequence encodes CASSRTSRDKEPRMNTEAFF.

The rearrangement links TRBV7-8 to TRBJ1-5, with unresolved D. Germline loops: CDR1 SGHVS, CDR2 FQNEAQ. The CDR3 is 13 residues long. V dropped 4 bases and J dropped 6 bases, with 10 bases sitting between them. As DNA, the CDR3 is TGTGCCAGCAGCTCCTATGGAAGTCAGCCCCAGCATTTT. It specifies CASSSYGSQPQHF.

V and J are TRBV9 and TRBJ1-6; TRBD1 might be the D (6 bases). CDR1 SGDLS and CDR2 YYNGEE come from the germline V gene. There are 14 residues in the CDR3. V was trimmed by 1 base and J by 7 bases, leaving 9 bases between them. The CDR3 protein is CASSVQGKNSPLHF. The CDR3 nucleotides read TGTGCCAGCAGCGTACAGGGGAAGAATTCACCCCTCCACTTT.

This clonotype was detected only a few times. The V call is TRBV20-1, the J call TRBJ2-3; the match to TRBD2 covers 11 bases. The length of the CDR3 is 16 residues. The V and J ends lost 0 bases and 5 bases, in that order; junction bases with no gene match: 7. CDR1 is DFQATT and CDR2 is SNEGSKA in the germline V gene (reference sequence). CDR3 sequence reads: CSARDSRGLAGDTQYF. The CDR3 nucleotides read TGCAGTGCTAGAGATTCTCGAGGACTAGCGGGAGATACGCAGTATTTT.

This clonotype was seen a few times. The chain links TRBV18 to TRBJ1-4; unclear D gene. Germline CDR1 reads KGHSH; CDR2 reads LQKENI. There are 14 residues in the CDR3. V was pared by 3 bases and J by 4 bases, with 9 bases between. DNA of the CDR3: TGTGCCAGCTCACCGGACGGGCTTAATGAAAAACTGTTTTTT. Its protein is CASSPDGLNEKLFF.

This clonotype was seen more than once but under ten times. The genes are TRBV5-1 and TRBJ2-1, with D tentatively TRBD2 (5 bases). V shed 6 bases and J shed 8 bases, with 18 bases lying between them. The length of the CDR3 is 14 residues. CDR1 is SGHRS and CDR2 is YFSETQ in the germline V gene. The CDR3 spells CASTTPVGVHEQFF. CDR3 sequence (DNA): TGCGCCAGCACCACCCCGGTCGGGGTCCATGAGCAGTTCTTC.

The J gene is TRBJ1-2, the V gene TRBV28, with 8 bases identical to TRBD1. Germline V gene sequence: CDR1 MDHEN, CDR2 SYDVKM. Trimming took 5 bases from V and 5 from J; bases not matched to a gene: 7. The CDR3 extends over 14 amino acids. CDR3 in DNA: TGTGCCAGCAGTCCCTACGACAGGGGATATGGCTACACCTTC. It specifies CASSPYDRGYGYTF.

This clonotype was seen at least ten times. The gene calls are TRBV9 and TRBJ1-4; D may be TRBD1 (6 bases). Trimming removed 1 base from V and 8 bases from J, with 15 bases in between. There are 15 residues in the CDR3. Germline CDR1 SGDLS, CDR2 YYNGEE. The CDR3 DNA follows: TGTGCCAGCAGCGTATTGACAGGAATGGGGGAAAAACTGTTTTTT. Protein product: CASSVLTGMGEKLFF.

This sequence joins TRBV30 and TRBJ1-4; no clear D gene. Germline CDR1 GTSNPN, CDR2 SVGIG (reference sequence). There are 12 residues in the CDR3. V dropped 0 bases and J dropped 8 bases, with 7 bases sitting between them. The CDR3 DNA follows: TGTGCCTGGAGTGTATTTGGCGAAAAACTGTTTTTT. This codes for CAWSVFGEKLFF.

The chain couples TRBV7-9 to TRBJ2-1, with TRBD2 identical over 8 bases. The CDR3 consists of 16 residues. Germline V gives CDR1 SEHNR, CDR2 FQNEAQ (reference sequence). With V trimmed by 5 bases and J by 7 bases, 13 bases remained unmatched. The CDR3 region is CASSLKPGTRDNEQFF. In DNA, the CDR3 is TGTGCCAGCAGCCTAAAGCCCGGGACTAGAGATAATGAGCAGTTCTTC.

A few counts support this clonotype. The chain recombines TRBV5-1 with TRBJ2-5; D is possibly TRBD2 (6 bases). V lost 3 bases and J 3 bases, leaving 15 bases between the germline ends. CDR3 length: 15 amino acids. Germline V gene sequence: CDR1 SGHRS, CDR2 YFSETQ. CDR3 protein: CASSSGRDLKETQYF. The CDR3 DNA is TGCGCCAGCAGCTCTGGGCGGGACCTCAAAGAGACCCAGTACTTC.

The table lists this clonotype with a few counts. This chain uses TRBV10-3 with TRBJ2-2; possibly TRBD1 for D (6 bases). The CDR3 runs 18 residues. CDR1 and CDR2 from the germline V gene are ENHRY and SYGVKD. Trimming stripped 3 bases from V and 4 bases from J, with 21 bases between. For the CDR3, the DNA is TGTGCCATCAGTGACCCATCTACTACAGGGATGGGCACCGGGGAGCTGTTTTTT. It is translated as CAISDPSTTGMGTGELFF.

The chain has TRBV12-3 or TRBV12-4 and TRBJ2-1, with 8 bases fitting TRBD2. The CDR3 contains 14 residues. The V and J ends lost 7 bases and 3 bases, in that order; junction bases with no gene match: 5. CDR3 residues: CASKPGTSYNEQFF. The CDR3 nucleotides read TGTGCCAGCAAGCCGGGGACTAGCTACAATGAGCAGTTCTTC.

This sequence joins TRBV5-1 and TRBJ1-3; 7 bases match TRBD1. The CDR3 sequence is 16 residues long. Germline assignment: CDR1 SGHRS and CDR2 YFSETQ. Trimming cost V 0 bases and J 0 bases; bases outside gene matches: 3. The DNA of the CDR3 is TGCGCCAGCAGCTTGGACGCAGGGGGCTCTGGAAACACCATATATTTT. Protein sequence: CASSLDAGGSGNTIYF.

The chain uses TRBV2 and TRBJ2-7; the D gene is possibly TRBD2 (5 bases). The CDR3 loop spans 12 amino acids. Trimming shortened V by 5 bases and J by 6 bases, and 11 bases separated the two germline ends. The V gene's germline CDR1 is SNHLY and CDR2 FYNNEI. CDR3 DNA: TGTGCCAGCAGTAGAGGGATAGGCGAGCAGTACTTC. This codes for CASSRGIGEQYF.

The rearrangement links TRBV6-4 to TRBJ2-7, with a possible D match to TRBD2 (6 bases). V was trimmed by 3 bases and J by 2 bases, leaving 11 bases between them. The CDR3 spans 14 residues. The germline gives CDR1 MRHNA, CDR2 SNTAGT. As DNA, the CDR3 is TGTGCCAGCAGTGAAGGAGGGGAAGCCTACGAGCAGTACTTC. This sequence encodes CASSEGGEAYEQYF.